The T cell receptor (beta chain) under discussion was sequenced for a study of blood T cells in healthy people across ages. The study's findings and limits: Per million T cells, the diversity of TCR beta decreased roughly linearly as age advanced.

This clonotype was found many times. The antigen is not known. There are 11 residues in the CDR3. V was clipped by 8 bases and J by 6 bases, with 11 bases between them. Germline V CDR1 and CDR2: MNHNY, SVGAGI (reference sequence). PCR was performed a second time for about 7 to 12 cycles using a sample-barcoded 5' primer and a J-beta primer mix. Each cDNA molecule carried a tag from a template-switch adaptor that contained 12 random nucleotides. TCRdb reprocessed the 5' RACE reads with MiXCR, giving one entry per CDR3 protein. Here the sample spans about 580,000 distinct CDR3 sequences, under 55% being singletons. Healthy Caucasians from Russia aged roughly 6 to 90 served as donors.

The TCR sequence derives from an elderly man in good health. The chain uses TRBV6-6 and TRBJ2-7, with D unresolved. The sample was blood. CDR3 residues: CASGVNGEQYF. In DNA form, the CDR3 reads TGTGCCAGCGGGGTGAACGGCGAGCAGTACTTC.